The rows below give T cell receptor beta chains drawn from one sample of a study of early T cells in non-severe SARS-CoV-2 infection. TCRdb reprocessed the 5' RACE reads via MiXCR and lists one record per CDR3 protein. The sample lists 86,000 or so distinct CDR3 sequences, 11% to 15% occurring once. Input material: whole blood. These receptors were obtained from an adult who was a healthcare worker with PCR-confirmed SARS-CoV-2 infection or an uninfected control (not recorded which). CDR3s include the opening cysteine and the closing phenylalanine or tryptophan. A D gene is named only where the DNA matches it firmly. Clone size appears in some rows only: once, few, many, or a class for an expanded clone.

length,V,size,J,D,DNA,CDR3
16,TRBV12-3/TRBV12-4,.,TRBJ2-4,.,TGTGCCAGCAGTTTAACAGGGAGTGGGGTCAAAAACATTCAGTACTTC,CASSLTGSGVKNIQYF
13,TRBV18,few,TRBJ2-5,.,TGTGCCAGCTCACCACGGGCGCAAGAGACCCAGTACTTC,CASSPRAQETQYF
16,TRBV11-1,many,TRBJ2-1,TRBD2,TGTGCCAGCAGCTTAAGCGGGAGAAACCTATACAATGAGCAGTTCTTC,CASSLSGRNLYNEQFF
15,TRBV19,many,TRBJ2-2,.,TGTGCCAGTAGGACCGGGACGGGGAACACCGGGGAGCTGTTTTTT,CASRTGTGNTGELFF
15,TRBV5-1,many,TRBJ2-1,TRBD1,TGCGCCAGCAGCTCCACACAGGGGGGATACAATGAGCAGTTCTTC,CASSSTQGGYNEQFF
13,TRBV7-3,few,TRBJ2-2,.,TGTGCCAGCAGCTTAACCCGCACCGGGGAGCTGTTTTTT,CASSLTRTGELFF
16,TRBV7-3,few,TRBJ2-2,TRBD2,TGTGCCAGCAGCCCGTTTAGCGGGGGGTTCTCCGGGGAGCTGTTTTTT,CASSPFSGGFSGELFF
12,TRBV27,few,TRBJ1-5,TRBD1,TGTGCCAGCAGTTTTTCAGGGGGACCCCAGCATTTT,CASSFSGGPQHF
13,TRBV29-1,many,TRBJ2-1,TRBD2,TGCAGCGCAGGGACTAGCGGGGCCCCAGAGCAGTTCTTC,CSAGTSGAPEQFF
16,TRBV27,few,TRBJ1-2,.,TGTGCCAGCAGTCCCCAGCCAGGGAGAGAGGGCTATGGCTACACCTTC,CASSPQPGREGYGYTF
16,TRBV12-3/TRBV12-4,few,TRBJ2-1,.,TGTGCCAGCACCGGACAACTAGCAGCGATACACAATGAGCAGTTCTTC,CASTGQLAAIHNEQFF
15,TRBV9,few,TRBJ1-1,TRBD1,TGTGCCAGCAGCGGGCGGGACAGCCTGAACACTGAAGCTTTCTTT,CASSGRDSLNTEAFF
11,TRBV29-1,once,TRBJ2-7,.,TGCAGCTACCAGGCAAACTACGAGCAGTACTTC,CSYQANYEQYF
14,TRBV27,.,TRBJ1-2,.,TGTGCCAGCAGTTTACGGGGGGCGGTCTATGGCTACACCTTC,CASSLRGAVYGYTF
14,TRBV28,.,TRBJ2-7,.,TGTGCCAGCAGCAGGGGTTACCTCGTCTACGAGCAGTACTTC,CASSRGYLVYEQYF
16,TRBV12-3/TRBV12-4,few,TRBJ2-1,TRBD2,TGTGCCAGCAGCGGACTAGCGGGGAAGTCCTACAATGAGCAGTTCTTC,CASSGLAGKSYNEQFF
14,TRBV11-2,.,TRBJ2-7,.,TGTGCCAGCAGCTTAAACGGGCCCTCCTACGAGCAGTACTTC,CASSLNGPSYEQYF
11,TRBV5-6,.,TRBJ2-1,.,TGTGCCAGCAGCCTGGTTAGTGAGCAGTTCTTC,CASSLVSEQFF
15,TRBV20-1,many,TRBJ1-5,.,TGCAGTGTCCTCCCCGAGGGGGGGGCACATCAGCCCCAGCATTTT,CSVLPEGGAHQPQHF
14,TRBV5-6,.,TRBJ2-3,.,TGTGCCAGCAGCTTACTCGACTGGGCAGATACGCAGTATTTT,CASSLLDWADTQYF